The 28 T cell receptor beta chains in this list originate from one sample, sequenced in a study of T cell responses to AZD1222 COVID-19 vaccine. Clones were read by immunoSEQ multiplex PCR, and TCRdb kept only the in-frame ones, dropping some. The sample shows approximately 200,000 clones, 88% of them seen only once. Here the sequenced sample was peripheral blood, taken on day 0 of AZD1222 vaccination. These receptors came from an adult in good health.

The genes are TRBV6-5 and TRBJ1-3, with TRBD1 identical over 9 bases. Germline CDR1 MNHEY, CDR2 SVGAGI. The length of the CDR3 is 14 residues. V shed 6 bases, J shed 2 bases, and the junction held 2 bases outside the gene matches. The CDR3 DNA reads as TGTGCCAGCAGGAGGGACAGGGCTGGAAACACCATATATTTT. This gives the protein CASRRDRAGNTIYF.

The chain couples TRBV3-1 (or the pseudogene TRBV3-2) to TRBJ2-5; D possibly uses TRBD1 or TRBD2 (7 bases each). CDR1 LGHDT and CDR2 YNNKEL come from the germline V gene (reference sequence). The germline V and J ends were trimmed by 0 bases and 5 bases, with 13 bases remaining between them. The CDR3 spans 15 residues. CDR3 bases: TGTGCCAGCAGCCAAGATCAGGGGGGGCGGGAGACCCAGTACTTC. Amino acids: CASSQDQGGRETQYF.

This chain links TRBV10-3 with TRBJ1-2, with 8 bases matching TRBD1. After removal of 6 bases from V and 8 bases from J, the junction contained 11 bases not matched to a gene. The V gene's germline CDR1 is ENHRY and CDR2 SYGVKD. The CDR3 length is 14 residues. The CDR3 loop reads CAIRPQGASVGYTF. In DNA, the CDR3 is TGTGCCATCAGACCCCAGGGGGCCTCAGTGGGCTACACCTTC.

The J gene is TRBJ2-2, the V gene TRBV2, with 9 bases identical to TRBD1. CDR1 is SNHLY and CDR2 is FYNNEI in the germline V gene. Germline trimming cut 6 bases from V and 1 base from J; bases unmatched to any gene: 6. The CDR3 consists of 16 residues. The CDR3 spells CASRGTGRGNTGELFF. The CDR3 coding sequence is TGTGCCAGCAGGGGGACAGGGCGAGGGAACACCGGGGAGCTGTTTTTT.

The chain employs TRBV4-2 and TRBJ2-7; 7 nucleotides line up with TRBD1. This CDR3 region has 15 residues. V lost 4 bases to trimming and J lost 3 bases; unmatched junction nucleotides: 9. CDR1 is LGHNA, CDR2 YNFKEQ, per germline. CDR3 protein: CASSPSLDRDYEQYF. CDR3 nucleotides: TGTGCCAGCAGCCCCTCCCTCGACAGGGACTACGAGCAGTACTTC.

The chain uses TRBV4-1 and TRBJ1-2; D ambiguous. The CDR3 has 15 residues. The germline V gene has CDR1 MGHRA and CDR2 YSYEKL. The V gene lost 1 base and the J gene lost 5 bases, with 14 bases spanning the gap. This CDR3 is CASSQVRGYEYGYTF. The CDR3 DNA sequence: TGCGCCAGCAGCCAAGTTCGCGGGTACGAGTATGGCTACACCTTC.

V gene TRBV5-8 combines with J gene TRBJ1-6, with 9 nucleotides matching TRBD1. This CDR3 region has 17 residues. The germline V gene encodes CDR1 SGHTS and CDR2 YDEGEE. Trimming at V came to 5 bases and at J to 9 bases, leaving 15 bases not matched to a gene. CDR3 residues: CASRPGQGQLRSSPLHF. CDR3 bases: TGTGCCAGCAGACCGGGACAGGGCCAACTTAGAAGTTCACCCCTCCACTTT. Using reference TRBV5-8 and TRBJ1-6 for the parts outside the CDR3, the full variable domain is EAGVTQSPTHLIKTRGQQATLRCSPISGHTSVYWYQQALGLGLQFLLWYDEGEERNRGNFPPRFSGRQFPNYSSELNVNALELEDSALYLCASRPGQGQLRSSPLHFGNGTRLTVT.

The chain has TRBV7-9 and TRBJ2-1, with D possibly being TRBD1 (5 bases). V was trimmed by 6 bases and J by 6 bases, leaving 24 bases between them. This CDR3 has 17 residues. Germline CDR1 is SEHNR and CDR2 is FQNEAQ (reference sequence). This CDR3 reads CASSPPGAQDPPNEQFF. DNA for the CDR3: TGTGCCAGCAGTCCCCCGGGCGCACAGGATCCCCCCAATGAGCAGTTCTTC.

The chain uses TRBV5-1 and TRBJ2-1; possibly TRBD1 or TRBD2 for D (5 bases each). CDR1 and CDR2 from the germline V gene are SGHRS and YFSETQ. The CDR3 extends over 21 amino acids. V lost 2 bases to trimming and J lost 2 bases, with 29 bases between them. CDR3 loop: CASSFRAVPKRLGTAYNEQFF. The DNA for the CDR3 is TGCGCCAGCAGCTTTCGTGCTGTGCCAAAGAGATTAGGGACGGCCTACAATGAGCAGTTCTTC.

CDR3 bases: TGTGCCAGCAGTTCCACGGGGCAGAATTCACCCCTCCACTTT. Protein sequence: CASSSTGQNSPLHF. The V call is TRBV6-4, the J call TRBJ1-6, with D perhaps TRBD1 (5 bases). There are 14 residues in the CDR3. V was clipped by 5 bases and J by 7 bases, with 12 bases between them. The germline V gene encodes CDR1 MRHNA and CDR2 SNTAGT.

This chain uses TRBV20-1 with TRBJ1-5, with D hard to call. V was shortened by 3 bases and J by 5 bases, with 20 bases between the two germline ends. This CDR3 is 16 amino acids long. Germline CDR1 DFQATT, CDR2 SNEGSKA (reference sequence). Here the CDR3 DNA reads TGCAGTGCTAGTCTCCTACTTCTAGGGTTGGATCAGCCCCAGCATTTT. Protein product: CSASLLLLGLDQPQHF.

The rearrangement joins TRBV6-5 to TRBJ1-2; weak D call: TRBD1 (6 bases). Germline V CDR1 and CDR2: MNHEY, SVGAGI. The CDR3 is 16 residues long. V lost 2 bases to trimming and J lost 2 bases, with 15 bases between them. The CDR3 DNA sequence: TGTGCCAGCAGTTACCGAGCCCCGGGGGCGAACTATGGCTACACCTTC. It codes for CASSYRAPGANYGYTF.

Concerning this clone: An end of the junction differs from the germline gene, which may be a read error. This chain links TRBV7-2 with TRBJ2-7; 10 nucleotides agree with TRBD2. The CDR3 consists of 15 residues. Germline lookup yields CDR1 SGHTA and CDR2 FQGNSA. The CDR3 bases are TGTGCCTGCAGCTTAGAGGTAGCGGGGGGCCCCCAGCAGTACTTC. Translated: CACSLEVAGGPQQYF.

The rearrangement joins TRBV9 to TRBJ1-5; TRBD1 is a possible D gene (6 bases). The germline gives CDR1 SGDLS, CDR2 YYNGEE. V lost 0 bases to trimming and J lost 5 bases, with 18 bases between them. CDR3 length: 17 residues. In DNA, the CDR3 is TGTGCCAGCAGCGTAGGGGGGACACCTACAGCTGATCAGCCCCAGCATTTT. Translation gives CASSVGGTPTADQPQHF.

The chain links TRBV5-4 to TRBJ1-4; D is unclear. In germline, CDR1 is SGHNT, CDR2 YYREEE (reference sequence). V lost 0 bases and J 4 bases, leaving 10 bases between the germline ends. The CDR3 is 15 residues long. CDR3 protein: CASSLARGNNEKLFF. CDR3 in DNA: TGTGCCAGCAGCTTGGCCCGGGGAAATAATGAAAAACTGTTTTTT.

This chain joins TRBV12-2 and TRBJ1-6; the DNA was not used to check the table's D call, TRBD1. TRBV12-2 is tagged as a pseudogene. This CDR3 region has 16 residues. The CDR3 DNA sequence: TGTGCAAGTCGCCACTTAGTGGGGACAGAGAATTCACCCCTCCACTTT. Its protein is CASRHLVGTENSPLHF.

The V and J genes are TRBV7-8 and TRBJ1-2, with 12 bases that match TRBD1. The CDR3 runs 16 residues. In germline, CDR1 is SGHVS, CDR2 FQNEAQ. V gave up 6 bases and J gave up 4 bases; unmatched junction bases: 9. The CDR3 region is CASSYRDRGLGYGYTF. In DNA, the CDR3 is TGTGCCAGCAGTTACCGGGACAGGGGGCTGGGCTATGGCTACACCTTC. Variable domain in full (rest from reference TRBV7-8 and TRBJ1-2): GAGVSQSPRYKVAKRGQDVALRCDPISGHVSLFWYQQALGQGPEFLTYFQNEAQLDKSGLPSDRFFAERPEGSVSTLKIQRTQQEDSAVYLCASSYRDRGLGYGYTFGSGTRLTVV.

A few counts support this clone. The chain carries TRBV18 and TRBJ1-1; 8 bases match TRBD1. This CDR3 contains 14 residues. Trimming cost V 5 bases and J 6 bases; bases outside gene matches: 8. Germline CDR1 reads KGHSH; CDR2 reads LQKENI. The CDR3 region is CASSSDRADAEAFF. For the CDR3, the DNA is TGTGCCAGCTCATCGGACAGGGCGGACGCTGAAGCTTTCTTT.

CDR3 amino acids: CSVGPGPNYGYTF. The CDR3 DNA is TGCAGCGTTGGGCCAGGTCCTAACTATGGCTACACCTTC. The chain is built from TRBV29-1 and TRBJ1-2; no clear D. The germline V gene encodes CDR1 SQVTM and CDR2 ANQGSEA. The V and J ends lost 4 bases and 0 bases respectively, with 9 bases between them. This CDR3 is 13 amino acids long.

The chain uses TRBV4-2 and TRBJ1-5, with a tentative D call TRBD1 (5 bases). Germline-derived CDR1 and CDR2 are LGHNA and YNFKEQ. This CDR3 region has 14 residues. Trimming stripped 4 bases from V and 5 bases from J, with 12 bases between. In DNA, the CDR3 is TGTGCCAGCAGCCCCATGGGGGAGGATCAGCCCCAGCATTTT. Protein: CASSPMGEDQPQHF.

This rearrangement joins TRBV7-2 to TRBJ1-1; D perhaps matches TRBD1 (5 bases). Germline loops: CDR1 SGHTA, CDR2 FQGNSA. CDR3 length equals 15 residues. The V end lost 2 bases, the J end lost 2 bases, and 12 bases lay between the germline ends. The DNA for the CDR3 is TGTGCCAGCAGCTTAATCCGAGGGGTCAACACTGAAGCTTTCTTT. Translating it yields CASSLIRGVNTEAFF.

This chain joins TRBV6-5 and TRBJ1-2, with 8 bases matching TRBD1. In germline, CDR1 is MNHEY, CDR2 SVGAGI. V lost 6 bases and J lost 0; bases outside the gene matches: 6. The CDR3 extends over 15 amino acids. In DNA, the CDR3 is TGTGCCAGCAGAAACGGACAGGGCGCTAACTATGGCTACACCTTC. Its protein is CASRNGQGANYGYTF.

The rearrangement links TRBV5-1 to TRBJ1-3; possibly TRBD1 for D (6 bases). V was trimmed by 4 bases and J by 2 bases, leaving 13 bases between them. This CDR3 is 15 amino acids long. The V gene's germline CDR1 is SGHRS and CDR2 YFSETQ. CDR3 nucleotides: TGCGCCAGCAGCCCCCTGACAGGTCCTGGAAACACCATATATTTT. This gives the protein CASSPLTGPGNTIYF.

This clone was found once. V gene TRBV5-4 combines with J gene TRBJ2-5; 7 bases map to TRBD2. V lost 3 bases and J lost 2; bases outside the gene matches: 10. The CDR3 covers 16 residues. The V gene's germline CDR1 is SGHNT and CDR2 YYREEE (reference sequence). The DNA for the CDR3 is TGTGCCAGCAGCTCCGGGGACTACGGACTTCAAGAGACCCAGTACTTC. This sequence encodes CASSSGDYGLQETQYF.

The chain links TRBV30 to TRBJ1-3; 9 nucleotides line up with TRBD1. This CDR3 contains 14 residues. The germline V gene has CDR1 GTSNPN and CDR2 SVGIG (reference sequence). V dropped 2 bases and J dropped 4; count of bases not matched to a gene: 3. The CDR3 here is CAWSYRGLGNTIYF. The CDR3 DNA follows: TGTGCCTGGAGTTACAGGGGGCTAGGAAACACCATATATTTT. Using reference TRBV30 and TRBJ1-3 for the parts outside the CDR3, the full variable domain is SQTIHQWPATLVQPVGSPLSLECTVEGTSNPNLYWYRQAAGRGLQLLFYSVGIGQISSEVPQNLSASRPQDRQFILSSKKLLLSDSGFYLCAWSYRGLGNTIYFGEGSWLTVV.

In nucleotides, the CDR3 is TGTGCCAGCAGCCCCCTTCGCGGGGGCTGGACTGAAGCTTTCTTT. This translates into CASSPLRGGWTEAFF. The chain carries TRBV4-2 and TRBJ1-1; D is perhaps TRBD1 (6 bases). Germline CDR1 reads LGHNA; CDR2 reads YNFKEQ. The CDR3 runs 15 residues. Trimming took off 4 bases at V and 5 bases at J, with 17 bases between the two ends.

The J gene is TRBJ1-1, the V gene TRBV11-2; possible D gene TRBD1, 6 bases. The CDR3 runs 15 residues. Germline assignment: CDR1 SGHAT and CDR2 FQNNGV. V lost 4 bases, J lost 1 base, and 13 bases lay in between. Here the CDR3 reads CASSSPTGQNTEAFF. CDR3 DNA: TGTGCCAGCAGCTCCCCGACGGGACAGAACACTGAAGCTTTCTTT.

The rearrangement joins TRBV7-9 to TRBJ2-1; D assignment may be TRBD1 or TRBD2 (6 bases each). Trimming left V 5 bases short and J 8 bases short, with 13 bases between. This CDR3 region has 13 residues. CDR1 is SEHNR and CDR2 is FQNEAQ in the germline V gene (reference sequence). CDR3 in amino acids: CASSEGGLDEQFF. CDR3 in DNA: TGTGCCAGCAGCGAGGGGGGCCTCGATGAGCAGTTCTTC.